The source of this T cell receptor beta chain is a study of cytomegalovirus exposure and HLA in healthy donors. Study outcomes and limitations: Association of a missense DCLRE1C variant with TCR beta V- and J-gene trimming was reported in a later analysis. Across donors, most TCRs were seen rarely, yet some public ones were widespread. Reportedly, fewer N-insertions than the roughly 600-donor mean appeared in an Asian-associated ancestry cluster in a later analysis.

V lost 6 bases and J lost 4; bases outside the gene matches: 1. CDR3 length: 13 residues. Germline CDR1 is SNHLY and CDR2 is FYNNEI. As regards this clone: Its target is unknown.

Vbeta (60) and Jbeta (13) primers were used in the PCR. Data came from immunoSEQ multiplex PCR; TCRdb stores just in-frame clones and leaves some out. The sample lists about 180,000 clones; 78% were seen once. At collection, donors were nominally healthy, but unrecorded immune exposures were probable. Sequencing was performed on PBMCs. This chain uses TRBV2 with TRBJ2-5; 11 bases align to TRBD2. The TCR was taken from a woman aged 50 to 60 in good health and CMV-seropositive. For the CDR3, the DNA is TGTGCCAGCAGACTAGCGGGGGTAGAGACCCAGTACTTC. Protein: CASRLAGVETQYF. Variable domain in full (rest from reference TRBV2 and TRBJ2-5): EPEVTQTPSHQVTQMGQEVILRCVPISNHLYFYWYRQILGQKVEFLVSFYNNEISEKSEIFDDQFSVERPDGSNFTLKIRSTKLEDSAMYFCASRLAGVETQYFGPGTRLLVL.